This T cell receptor beta chain was identified in a study of blood T cell repertoires in COVID-19. Study information: In each case, the material was cDNA or gDNA derived from T cells, B-cell-depleted T cells, or PBMCs.

As handled by the study authors: Amplification with reference gene primers provided the estimates of nucleated cell counts. Generated by immunoSEQ multiplex PCR, the TCRdb table keeps only in-frame clones and is missing some. V and J calls and clone size are given by that table; D and trimming were obtained from the DNA. The sample comprises under 300,000 clones, roughly three quarters of which are singletons, and about 4% rests with the top ten. The length of the CDR3 is 13 residues. The germline V gene encodes CDR1 LNHDA and CDR2 SQIVND (reference sequence). The V end was cut by 0 bases, the J end by 10 bases, with 10 bases between.

The chain has TRBV19 and TRBJ1-5; unclear D gene. Sequences were obtained from peripheral blood. This TCR came from a woman in her 40s with active or convalescent COVID-19. CDR3 loop: CASSIDRESPQHF. The CDR3 coding sequence is TGTGCCAGTAGTATAGACCGGGAGTCCCCCCAGCATTTT.